This is a list of T cell receptor beta chains from one sample in a study of cytomegalovirus exposure and HLA in healthy donors. Assay: immunoSEQ multiplex PCR; the TCRdb copy retains only in-frame clones and omits some. The sample contains around 150,000 clones, 76% of which appear only once. Sequenced: PBMCs. The origin of the receptors is a female donor in good health and CMV-seropositive. The CDR3 runs from the conserved cysteine through the conserved F or W. Each record gives: J gene, V gene, D gene, clone size, CDR3 DNA, CDR3 protein. A D gene is named only where the DNA matches it firmly. Only some rows state a clone size, as once, few, many or a class for expanded clones.

J gene: TRBJ1-1; V gene: TRBV27; D gene: .; clone size: .; CDR3 DNA: TGTGCCAGCAGTTTGAGGGAATCGAACACTGAAGCTTTCTTT; CDR3 protein: CASSLRESNTEAFF
J gene: TRBJ1-1; V gene: TRBV7-3; D gene: TRBD1; clone size: .; CDR3 DNA: TGTGCCAGCAGCTTAGGGACAGGTCTGAACACTGAAGCTTTCTTT; CDR3 protein: CASSLGTGLNTEAFF
J gene: TRBJ2-3; V gene: TRBV5-1; D gene: TRBD2; clone size: .; CDR3 DNA: TGCGCCAGCAGCCTTGGACTAGCGGGTTCCGGGGATACGCAGTATTTT; CDR3 protein: CASSLGLAGSGDTQYF
J gene: TRBJ2-1; V gene: TRBV29-1; D gene: TRBD1; clone size: .; CDR3 DNA: TGCAGCGTTCCGTTTGGACAGGGAAATTTTTACAATGAGCAGTTCTTC; CDR3 protein: CSVPFGQGNFYNEQFF
J gene: TRBJ2-1; V gene: TRBV5-1; D gene: .; clone size: .; CDR3 DNA: TGCGCCAGCAGCTCACAGGGTTCGGGGCAGTTCTTC; CDR3 protein: CASSSQGSGQFF
J gene: TRBJ2-6; V gene: TRBV23-1; D gene: TRBD1; clone size: .; CDR3 DNA: TGCGCCAGCAGGTTGGACAGGCGTTACTCTGGGGCCAACGTCCTGACTTTC; CDR3 protein: CASRLDRRYSGANVLTF
J gene: TRBJ2-7; V gene: TRBV6-1; D gene: .; clone size: .; CDR3 DNA: TGTGCCAGCAGTGAACTCGCGCGCGAGCAGTACTTC; CDR3 protein: CASSELAREQYF
J gene: TRBJ1-5; V gene: TRBV19; D gene: .; clone size: .; CDR3 DNA: TGTGCCAGTAGTATACTCGGACTCCATAGCAATCAGCCCCAGCATTTT; CDR3 protein: CASSILGLHSNQPQHF
J gene: TRBJ2-7; V gene: TRBV28; D gene: .; clone size: once; CDR3 DNA: TGTGCCAGCAGTTCCACTCCGACAGGAACCTACGGGCAGTACTTC; CDR3 protein: CASSSTPTGTYGQYF
J gene: TRBJ2-1; V gene: TRBV5-1; D gene: .; clone size: .; CDR3 DNA: TGCGCCAGCAGCTTGGCGGGACTGCCTTACAATGAGCAGTTCTTC; CDR3 protein: CASSLAGLPYNEQFF
J gene: TRBJ2-3; V gene: TRBV19; D gene: .; clone size: few; CDR3 DNA: TGTGCCAGTAGCGCGGACTTTAACACAGATACGCAGTATTTT; CDR3 protein: CASSADFNTDTQYF
J gene: TRBJ2-7; V gene: TRBV7-2; D gene: .; clone size: .; CDR3 DNA: TGTGCCAGCAGCTCGCGGACAGCCGTTTCCGAGCAGTACTTC; CDR3 protein: CASSSRTAVSEQYF
J gene: TRBJ1-2; V gene: TRBV6-6; D gene: .; clone size: .; CDR3 DNA: TGTGCCAGCAGTTACCCGGGGGGCATCAACTATGGCTACACCTTC; CDR3 protein: CASSYPGGINYGYTF
J gene: TRBJ1-1; V gene: TRBV2; D gene: .; clone size: .; CDR3 DNA: TGTGCCAGCAGTGAGGGGAGGAACACTGAAGCTTTCTTT; CDR3 protein: CASSEGRNTEAFF
J gene: TRBJ2-7; V gene: TRBV9; D gene: .; clone size: .; CDR3 DNA: TGTGCCAGCAGCGTAGATGCGGCGGTTTTCTCCTACGAGCAGTACTTC; CDR3 protein: CASSVDAAVFSYEQYF
J gene: TRBJ1-6; V gene: TRBV5-6; D gene: .; clone size: .; CDR3 DNA: TGTGCCAGCAGCTGGAGACAGAACTCCTATAATTCACCCCTCCACTTT; CDR3 protein: CASSWRQNSYNSPLHF
J gene: TRBJ2-1; V gene: TRBV10-2; D gene: TRBD1; clone size: .; CDR3 DNA: TGCGCCAGCAACAGGGACAGGGGGGCTGATGAGCAGTTCTTC; CDR3 protein: CASNRDRGADEQFF
J gene: TRBJ1-1; V gene: TRBV5-1; D gene: .; clone size: once; CDR3 DNA: TGCGCCAGCAGCTCCCAATCACAGGGTTTTGGCACTGAAGCTTTCTTT; CDR3 protein: CASSSQSQGFGTEAFF
J gene: TRBJ2-3; V gene: TRBV9; D gene: TRBD2; clone size: .; CDR3 DNA: TGTGCCAGCAGCCGCGGGAACGCGGGGGGCCTGCTTAGCACAGATACGCAGTATTTT; CDR3 protein: CASSRGNAGGLLSTDTQYF
J gene: TRBJ2-3; V gene: TRBV9; D gene: .; clone size: .; CDR3 DNA: TGTGCCAGCAGCCTACCAGACGAGGCGCAGTATTTT; CDR3 protein: CASSLPDEAQYF
J gene: TRBJ1-2; V gene: TRBV5-1; D gene: TRBD1; clone size: .; CDR3 DNA: TGCGCCAGCAGCTTGGGGACAGGAGTCTATGGCTACACCTTC; CDR3 protein: CASSLGTGVYGYTF
J gene: TRBJ1-2; V gene: TRBV19; D gene: .; clone size: .; CDR3 DNA: TGTGCCAGTAGCTGGGCAGCTAACTATGGCTACACCTTC; CDR3 protein: CASSWAANYGYTF
J gene: TRBJ2-5; V gene: TRBV5-4; D gene: TRBD2; clone size: .; CDR3 DNA: TGTGCCAGCAGCCCTAGCGGGGGGGGCTGGGAGACCCAGTACTTC; CDR3 protein: CASSPSGGGWETQYF
J gene: TRBJ2-1; V gene: TRBV6-4; D gene: TRBD2; clone size: .; CDR3 DNA: TGTGCCAGCAGCGCGACCGGGACTAGCGAGTCCAATGAGCAGTTCTTC; CDR3 protein: CASSATGTSESNEQFF
J gene: TRBJ2-3; V gene: TRBV30; D gene: TRBD2; clone size: .; CDR3 DNA: TGTGCCTGGAGCAGCGGGGGGCCAGATACGCAGTATTTT; CDR3 protein: CAWSSGGPDTQYF
J gene: TRBJ1-6; V gene: TRBV28; D gene: .; clone size: .; CDR3 DNA: TGTGCCAGCAGACCGGACAGTAATTCACCCCTCCACTTT; CDR3 protein: CASRPDSNSPLHF
J gene: TRBJ2-7; V gene: TRBV19; D gene: .; clone size: .; CDR3 DNA: TGTGCCAGTAGTTCTAAGCGGTCCAACGTGGTGCAGTACTTC; CDR3 protein: CASSSKRSNVVQYF